The clone carrying this T cell receptor (beta chain) was detected only once. The entry originates in a study of human T cells and chemical hapten exposure. Turning to the study itself: TCR yields per sample varied, mainly owing to small pooled library volume differences.

The library labeled individual cDNA molecules by adding unique molecular identifiers to them. Original processing methods: Sample TCR counts, which ranged from roughly 23,224 to 750,000, had a median of around 96,000. TCRdb passed the RACE reads through MiXCR, listing each CDR3 protein once. TCRdb's processing, not the authors', yielded these V and J calls. Of more than 70,000 distinct CDR3 sequences listed, about 8.8% were seen once; the top ten hold roughly 3.1%. Sample time point: healthy volunteer bleed at 2 weeks. Unseparated into fractions, whole blood served as the source from which total RNA was extracted. Looked up from germline, CDR1 is LGHNA and CDR2 is YSLEER. This CDR3 contains 17 residues. V dropped 0 bases and J dropped 2 bases, with 13 bases sitting between them.

Sequences were obtained from whole blood. This chain links TRBV4-3 with TRBJ1-4; maybe TRBD1 (5 bases). The source is a female donor in good health. Some clones in this sample may be carry-over from other donors' samples. The CDR3 spells CASSQEGSRATNEKLFF. CDR3 sequence (DNA): TGCGCCAGCAGCCAAGAGGGAAGCAGGGCGACTAATGAAAAACTGTTTTTT.